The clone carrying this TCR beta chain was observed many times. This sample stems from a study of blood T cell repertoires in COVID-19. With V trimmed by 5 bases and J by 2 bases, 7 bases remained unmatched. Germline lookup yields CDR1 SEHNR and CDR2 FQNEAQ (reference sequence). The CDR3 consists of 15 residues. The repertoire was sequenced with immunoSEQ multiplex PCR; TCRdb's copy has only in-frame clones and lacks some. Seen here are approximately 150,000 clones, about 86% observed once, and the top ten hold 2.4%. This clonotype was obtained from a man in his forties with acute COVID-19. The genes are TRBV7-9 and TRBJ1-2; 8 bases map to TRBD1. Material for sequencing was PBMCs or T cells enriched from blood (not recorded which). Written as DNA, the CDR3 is TGTGCCAGCAGCCTCCCGACAGGGGCAAACTATGGCTACACCTTC. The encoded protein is CASSLPTGANYGYTF.